This entry lists 10 T cell receptor beta chains sequenced from one sample in a study of CD8 T cells in Susac syndrome. With random hexamers, reverse transcription was performed on about 0.45 to 1 ug of RNA. A single record per CDR3 protein comes from TCRdb applying MiXCR to the immunoSEQ multiplex PCR reads. The sample has 140,000 to 150,000 distinct CDR3 sequences; approximately 94% are singletons. The source material was CD4+ T cells from PBMCs. The receptor set was obtained from a human donor in good health.

The V gene is TRBV5-1, the J gene TRBJ1-1; 10 bases align to TRBD1. CDR3 length equals 13 residues. The germline V gene has CDR1 SGHRS and CDR2 YFSETQ. The V and J ends lost 0 bases and 10 bases, in that order; junction bases with no gene match: 3. CDR3 in amino acids: CASSLEGQGRAFF. The CDR3 DNA follows: TGCGCCAGCAGCTTGGAGGGACAGGGGAGAGCTTTCTTT.

The chain links TRBV7-2 to TRBJ1-4; 7 bases fit TRBD1. V shed 9 bases and J 3 bases; nucleotides not matched to a gene: 7. Germline V gene data show CDR1 as SGHTA and CDR2 as FQGNSA. This CDR3 spans 14 amino acids. This CDR3 reads CASSRDRANEKLFF. As DNA, the CDR3 is TGTGCCAGTTCCCGGGACAGAGCTAATGAAAAACTGTTTTTT. The full variable domain, with the rest looked up from reference TRBV7-2 and TRBJ1-4, is GAGVSQSPSNKVTEKGKDVELRCDPISGHTALYWYRQSLGQGLEFLIYFQGNSAPDKSGLPSDRFSAERTGGSVSTLTIQRTQQEDSAVYLCASSRDRANEKLFFGSGTQLSVL.

The CDR3: CASSFGINYGYTF. CDR3 coding DNA: TGTGCCAGCAGTTTTGGCATCAACTATGGCTACACCTTC. The rearrangement links TRBV27 to TRBJ1-2; D call uncertain. Germline values: CDR1 MNHEY, CDR2 SMNVEV (reference sequence). Trimming removed 3 bases from V and 2 bases from J, with 7 bases in between. The CDR3 totals 13 residues.

The chain couples TRBV7-9 to TRBJ2-5; D uncertain. This CDR3 has 14 amino acids. V gave up 4 bases and J gave up 0 bases, with 9 bases separating them. CDR1 is SEHNR and CDR2 is FQNEAQ in the germline V gene (reference sequence). CDR3 in DNA: TGTGCCAGCAGCTCATCGGACCACCAAGAGACCCAGTACTTC. This encodes CASSSSDHQETQYF.

This chain uses TRBV5-1 with TRBJ2-3; 16 bases are shared with TRBD2. J gave up 3 bases and V 4 bases, and 8 bases lay outside the gene matches. CDR3 length: 18 residues. From germline, CDR1 is SGHRS and CDR2 YFSETQ. CDR3 in DNA: TGCGCCAGCAGCACGGGACTAGCGGGAGGGCAAAGGACAGATACGCAGTATTTT. Its translation: CASSTGLAGGQRTDTQYF.

This clonotype has only one observation. The V gene is TRBV2, the J gene TRBJ2-4; D gene unclear. The CDR3 loop spans 15 amino acids. Germline values: CDR1 SNHLY, CDR2 FYNNEI. V was cut by 1 base and J by 4 bases, with 11 bases left in between. The CDR3 protein is CASSEVRSYKNIQYF. CDR3 nucleotide sequence: TGTGCCAGCAGTGAAGTGCGCAGTTATAAAAACATTCAGTACTTC.

The V gene is TRBV7-3, the J gene TRBJ2-7; possibly TRBD1 or TRBD2 for D (5 bases each). This CDR3 comprises 13 residues. CDR1 is SGHTA, CDR2 FQGTGA, per germline. The V gene lost 2 bases and the J gene lost 5 bases, with 10 bases spanning the gap. The CDR3 is CASSLGGRNEQYF. The CDR3 DNA reads TGTGCCAGCAGCTTAGGGGGAAGGAACGAGCAGTACTTC.

J is TRBJ2-1 and V is TRBV10-3, with D hard to call. V gave up 5 bases and J gave up 7 bases, with 6 bases separating them. CDR3 length equals 11 residues. The germline V gene has CDR1 ENHRY and CDR2 SYGVKD. This CDR3 is CAISTVNEQFF. The CDR3 coding sequence is TGTGCCATCAGTACTGTTAATGAGCAGTTCTTC.

J is TRBJ1-3 and V is TRBV15, with a weak D call TRBD1 (6 bases). V was shortened by 3 bases and J by 4 bases, with 16 bases between the two germline ends. Germline assignment: CDR1 LNHNV and CDR2 YYDKDF (reference sequence). The CDR3 spans 16 residues. The CDR3 region is CATSRANRVNGNTIYF. The CDR3 DNA follows: TGTGCCACCAGCAGGGCCAACAGGGTCAACGGAAACACCATATATTTT.

The V call is TRBV29-1, the J call TRBJ2-7, with 9 bases aligning to TRBD2. Germline CDR1 reads SQVTM; CDR2 reads ANQGSEA. The CDR3 has 14 residues. V trimming: 5 bases; J trimming: 3 bases; junction bases outside the gene matches: 8. Written as DNA, the CDR3 is TGCAGCGTTACGTCTAGCGGGACCAACTACGAGCAGTACTTC. It codes for CSVTSSGTNYEQYF.